The text below deals with one T cell receptor beta chain. The source of the sample is a study of shared clonotypes between healthy human individuals. Sorted-subset replicate PCR reactions contained 200 to 250 ng DNA, corresponding to around 30,000 T cell genomes. The assay was immunoSEQ multiplex PCR, and TCRdb's table has in-frame clones only and misses some. The sample consists of almost 750,000 clones, 55% to 80% of them appearing once. Germline loops: CDR1 MDHEN, CDR2 SYDVKM. This CDR3 has 12 residues. The V gene lost 7 bases and the J gene lost 8 bases, with 14 bases spanning the gap. V gene TRBV28 combines with J gene TRBJ1-2; D unresolved. The receptor's source is a young woman in good health. Sequenced: memory CD4+ T cells sorted from blood. Indicated subset: CD45RA-negative fraction. The CDR3 is CASTDGVRGYTF. For the CDR3, the DNA is TGTGCCAGCACTGATGGGGTGAGGGGCTACACCTTC.